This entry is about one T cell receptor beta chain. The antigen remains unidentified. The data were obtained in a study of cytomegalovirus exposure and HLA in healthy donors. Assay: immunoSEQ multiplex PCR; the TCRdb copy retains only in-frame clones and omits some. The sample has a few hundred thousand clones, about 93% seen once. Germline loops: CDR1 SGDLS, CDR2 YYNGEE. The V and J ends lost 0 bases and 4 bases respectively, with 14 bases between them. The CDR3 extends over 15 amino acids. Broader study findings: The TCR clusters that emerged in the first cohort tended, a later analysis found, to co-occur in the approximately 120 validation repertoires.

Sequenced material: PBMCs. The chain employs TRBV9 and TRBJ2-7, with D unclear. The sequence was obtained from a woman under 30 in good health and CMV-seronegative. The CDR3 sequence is CASSVGGQTYYEQYF. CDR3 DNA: TGTGCCAGCAGCGTAGGCGGCCAGACTTATTACGAGCAGTACTTC.